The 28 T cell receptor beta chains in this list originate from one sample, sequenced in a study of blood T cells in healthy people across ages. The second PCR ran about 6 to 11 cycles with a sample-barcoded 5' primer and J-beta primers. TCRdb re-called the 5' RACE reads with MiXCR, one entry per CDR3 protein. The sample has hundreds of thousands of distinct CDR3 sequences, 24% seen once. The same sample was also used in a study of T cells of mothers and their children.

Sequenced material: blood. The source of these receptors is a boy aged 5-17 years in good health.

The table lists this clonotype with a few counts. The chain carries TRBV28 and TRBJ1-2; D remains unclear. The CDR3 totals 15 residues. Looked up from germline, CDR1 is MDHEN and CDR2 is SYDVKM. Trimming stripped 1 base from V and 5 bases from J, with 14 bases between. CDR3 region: CASSLSLRARYGYTF. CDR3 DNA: TGTGCCAGCAGTTTATCCCTCCGGGCCCGTTATGGCTACACCTTC.

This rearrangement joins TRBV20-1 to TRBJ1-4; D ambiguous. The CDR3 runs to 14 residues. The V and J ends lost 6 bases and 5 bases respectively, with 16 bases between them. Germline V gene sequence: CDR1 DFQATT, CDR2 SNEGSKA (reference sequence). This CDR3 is CSAVNAGSNEKLFF. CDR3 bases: TGCAGTGCCGTGAACGCTGGTTCCAATGAAAAACTGTTTTTT.

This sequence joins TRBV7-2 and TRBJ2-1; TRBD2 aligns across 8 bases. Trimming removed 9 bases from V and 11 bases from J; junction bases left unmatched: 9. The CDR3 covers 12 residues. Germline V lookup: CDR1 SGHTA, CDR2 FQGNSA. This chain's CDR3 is CASAGGLTQQFF. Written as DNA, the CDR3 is TGTGCCAGTGCGGGGGGACTCACTCAGCAGTTCTTC.

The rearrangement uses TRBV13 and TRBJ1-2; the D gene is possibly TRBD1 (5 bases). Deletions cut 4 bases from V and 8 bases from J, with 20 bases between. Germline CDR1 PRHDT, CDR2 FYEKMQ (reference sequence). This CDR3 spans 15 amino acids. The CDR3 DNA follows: TGTGCCAGCAGCTATACCCCGGGAGGGGATCGGGGCTACACCTTC. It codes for CASSYTPGGDRGYTF.

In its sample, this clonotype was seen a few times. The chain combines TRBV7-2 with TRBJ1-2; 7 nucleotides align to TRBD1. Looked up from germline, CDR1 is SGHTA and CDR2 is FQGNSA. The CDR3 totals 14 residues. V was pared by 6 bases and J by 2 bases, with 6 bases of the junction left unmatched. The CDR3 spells CASRGVTGNYGYTF. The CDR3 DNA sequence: TGTGCCAGCAGAGGGGTGACAGGGAACTATGGCTACACCTTC.

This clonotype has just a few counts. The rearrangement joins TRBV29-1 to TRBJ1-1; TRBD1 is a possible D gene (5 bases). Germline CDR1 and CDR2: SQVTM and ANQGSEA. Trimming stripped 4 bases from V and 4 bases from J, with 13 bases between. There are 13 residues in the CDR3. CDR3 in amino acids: CSVAWGLGTEAFF. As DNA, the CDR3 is TGCAGCGTTGCCTGGGGGTTGGGCACTGAAGCTTTCTTT.

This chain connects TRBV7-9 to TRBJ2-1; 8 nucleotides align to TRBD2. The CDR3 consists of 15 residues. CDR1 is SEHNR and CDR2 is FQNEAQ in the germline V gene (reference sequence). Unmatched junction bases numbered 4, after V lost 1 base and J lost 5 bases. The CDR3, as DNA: TGTGCCAGCAGCTTAGGAAGGACTAGCAACAATGAGCAGTTCTTC. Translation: CASSLGRTSNNEQFF.

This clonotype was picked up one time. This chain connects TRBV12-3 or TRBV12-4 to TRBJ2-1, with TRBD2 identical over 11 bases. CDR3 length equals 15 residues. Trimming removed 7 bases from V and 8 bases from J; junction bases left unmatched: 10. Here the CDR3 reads CASTDPTSGTYEQFF. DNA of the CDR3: TGTGCCAGCACCGACCCGACTAGCGGGACCTATGAGCAGTTCTTC.

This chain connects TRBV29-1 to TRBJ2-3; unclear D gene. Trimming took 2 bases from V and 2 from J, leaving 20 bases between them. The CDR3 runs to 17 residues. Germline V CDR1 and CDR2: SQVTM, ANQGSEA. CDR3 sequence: CSVETVTRETDTDTQYF. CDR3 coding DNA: TGCAGCGTTGAAACGGTCACGAGAGAAACCGACACAGATACGCAGTATTTT.

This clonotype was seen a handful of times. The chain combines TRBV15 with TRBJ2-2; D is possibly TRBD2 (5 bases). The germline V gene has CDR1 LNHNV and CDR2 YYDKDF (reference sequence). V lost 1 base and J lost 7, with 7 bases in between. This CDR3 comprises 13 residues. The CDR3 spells CATSRGAVGELFF. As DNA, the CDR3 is TGTGCCACCAGCAGAGGAGCGGTCGGGGAGCTGTTTTTT.

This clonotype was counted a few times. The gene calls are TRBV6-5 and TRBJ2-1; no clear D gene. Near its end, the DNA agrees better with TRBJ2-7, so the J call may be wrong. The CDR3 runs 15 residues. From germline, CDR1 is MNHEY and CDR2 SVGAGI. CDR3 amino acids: CASSYSFGYSYEQYF. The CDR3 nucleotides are TGTGCCAGCAGTTACTCGTTTGGGTACTCCTACGAGCAGTACTTC.

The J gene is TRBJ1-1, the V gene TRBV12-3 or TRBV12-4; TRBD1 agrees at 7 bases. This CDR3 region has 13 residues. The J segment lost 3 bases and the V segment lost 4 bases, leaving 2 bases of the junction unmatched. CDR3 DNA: TGTGCCAGCAGTTACGACAGGGACACTGAAGCTTTCTTT. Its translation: CASSYDRDTEAFF.

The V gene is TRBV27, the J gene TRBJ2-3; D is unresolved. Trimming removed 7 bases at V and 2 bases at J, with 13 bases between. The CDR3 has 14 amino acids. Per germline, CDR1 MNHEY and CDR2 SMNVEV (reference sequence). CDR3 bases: TGTGCCAGCATCGGACCTCTTGTCACAGATACGCAGTATTTT. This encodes CASIGPLVTDTQYF.

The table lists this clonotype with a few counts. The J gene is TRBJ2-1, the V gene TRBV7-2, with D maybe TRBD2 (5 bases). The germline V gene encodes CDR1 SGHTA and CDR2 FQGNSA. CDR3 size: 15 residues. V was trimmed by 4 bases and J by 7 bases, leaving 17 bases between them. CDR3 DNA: TGTGCCAGCAGCTCTCCGGGATCCACACCTAATGAGCAGTTCTTC. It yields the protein CASSSPGSTPNEQFF.

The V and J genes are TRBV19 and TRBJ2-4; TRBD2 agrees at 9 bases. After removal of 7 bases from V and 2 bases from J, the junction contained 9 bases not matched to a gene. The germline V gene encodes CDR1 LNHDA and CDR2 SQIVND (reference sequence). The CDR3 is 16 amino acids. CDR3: CASTFSGSRPKNIQYF. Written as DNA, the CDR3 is TGTGCCAGTACCTTTAGCGGGAGCAGGCCCAAAAACATTCAGTACTTC.

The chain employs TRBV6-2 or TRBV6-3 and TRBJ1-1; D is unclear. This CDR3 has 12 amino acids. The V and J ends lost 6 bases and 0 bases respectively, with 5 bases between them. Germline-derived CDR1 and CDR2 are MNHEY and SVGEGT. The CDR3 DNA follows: TGTGCCAGCAGGGACTTGAACACTGAAGCTTTCTTT. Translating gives CASRDLNTEAFF.

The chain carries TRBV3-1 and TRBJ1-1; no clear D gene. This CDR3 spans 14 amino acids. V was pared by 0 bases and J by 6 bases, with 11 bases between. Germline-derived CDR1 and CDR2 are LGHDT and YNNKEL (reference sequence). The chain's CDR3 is CASSQDWELAEAFF. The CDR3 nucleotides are TGTGCCAGCAGCCAAGATTGGGAGTTGGCTGAAGCTTTCTTT.

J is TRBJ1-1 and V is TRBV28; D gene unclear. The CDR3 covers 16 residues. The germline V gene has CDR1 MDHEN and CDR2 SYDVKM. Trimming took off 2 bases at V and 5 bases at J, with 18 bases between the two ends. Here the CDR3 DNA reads TGTGCCAGCAGTTTAAGCCCTCGGGTGGGAGGGACTGAAGCTTTCTTT. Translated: CASSLSPRVGGTEAFF.

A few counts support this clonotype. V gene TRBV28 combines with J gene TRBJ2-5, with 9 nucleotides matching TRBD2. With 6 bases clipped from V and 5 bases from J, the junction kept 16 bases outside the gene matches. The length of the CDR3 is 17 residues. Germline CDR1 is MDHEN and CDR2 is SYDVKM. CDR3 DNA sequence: TGTGCCAGCAGGCATACGGGACTAGCCGGAATAGGGGAGACCCAGTACTTC. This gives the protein CASRHTGLAGIGETQYF.

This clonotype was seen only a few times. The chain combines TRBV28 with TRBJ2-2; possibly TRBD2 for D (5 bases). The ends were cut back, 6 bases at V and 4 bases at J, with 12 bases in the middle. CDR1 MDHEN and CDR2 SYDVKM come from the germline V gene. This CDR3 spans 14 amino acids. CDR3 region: CASRGGSGTGELFF. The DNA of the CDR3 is TGTGCCAGCAGAGGTGGGAGTGGCACCGGGGAGCTGTTTTTT.

CDR3 nucleotide sequence: TGTGCCAGCAGAATACAGGGAGCTAACTATGGCTACACCTTC. Translation: CASRIQGANYGYTF. J is TRBJ1-2 and V is TRBV28; D perhaps matches TRBD1 (6 bases). This CDR3 is 14 amino acids long. V was clipped by 6 bases and J by 0 bases, with 11 bases between them. Germline V CDR1 and CDR2: MDHEN, SYDVKM.

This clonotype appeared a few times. The CDR3 region has the DNA TGCGCCAGCAGCCAAGAGACTAGCGGGAGTATCGGAGAGACCCAGTACTTC. Protein product: CASSQETSGSIGETQYF. V and J are TRBV4-1 and TRBJ2-5; 12 bases align to TRBD2. V shed 0 bases and J 4 bases; nucleotides not matched to a gene: 6. Germline V gene sequence: CDR1 MGHRA, CDR2 YSYEKL. This CDR3 is 17 amino acids long.

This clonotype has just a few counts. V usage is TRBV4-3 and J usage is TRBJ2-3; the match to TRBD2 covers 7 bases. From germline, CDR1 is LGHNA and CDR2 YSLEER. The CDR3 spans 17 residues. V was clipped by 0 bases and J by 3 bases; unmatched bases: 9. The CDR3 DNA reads TGCGCCAGCAGCCAAGATCATCGGGCGGGGGAAACAGATACGCAGTATTTT. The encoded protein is CASSQDHRAGETDTQYF.

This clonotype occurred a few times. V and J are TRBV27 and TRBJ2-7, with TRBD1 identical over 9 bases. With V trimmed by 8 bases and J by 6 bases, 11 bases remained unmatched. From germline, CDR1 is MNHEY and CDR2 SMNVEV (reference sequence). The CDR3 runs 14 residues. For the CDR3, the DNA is TGTGCCAGCGGTCCGGGGACAGGGAGCTCCGAGCAGTACTTC. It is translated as CASGPGTGSSEQYF.

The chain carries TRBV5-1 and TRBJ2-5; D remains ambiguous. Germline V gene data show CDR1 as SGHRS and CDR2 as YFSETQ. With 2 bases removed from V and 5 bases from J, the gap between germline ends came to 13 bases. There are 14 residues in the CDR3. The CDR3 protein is CASSFLGPGETQYF. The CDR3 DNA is TGCGCCAGCAGCTTCCTGGGCCCCGGGGAGACCCAGTACTTC. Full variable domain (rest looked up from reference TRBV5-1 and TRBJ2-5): KAGVTQTPRYLIKTRGQQVTLSCSPISGHRSVSWYQQTPGQGLQFLFEYFSETQRNKGNFPGRFSGRQFSNSRSEMNVSTLELGDSALYLCASSFLGPGETQYFGPGTRLLVL.

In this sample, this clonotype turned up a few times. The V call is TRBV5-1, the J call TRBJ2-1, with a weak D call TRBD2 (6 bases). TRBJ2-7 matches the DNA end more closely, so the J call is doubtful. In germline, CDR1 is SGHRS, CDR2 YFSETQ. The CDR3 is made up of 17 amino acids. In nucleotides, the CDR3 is TGCGCCAGCAGCTCATGGCCTCGGGGGAAAAACCCCTACGAGCAGTACTTC. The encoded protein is CASSSWPRGKNPYEQYF.

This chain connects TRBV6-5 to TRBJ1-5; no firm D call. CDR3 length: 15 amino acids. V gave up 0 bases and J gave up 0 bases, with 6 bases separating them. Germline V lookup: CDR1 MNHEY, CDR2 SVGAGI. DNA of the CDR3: TGTGCCAGCAGTTACTCGCGGATTAGCAATCAGCCCCAGCATTTT. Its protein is CASSYSRISNQPQHF.

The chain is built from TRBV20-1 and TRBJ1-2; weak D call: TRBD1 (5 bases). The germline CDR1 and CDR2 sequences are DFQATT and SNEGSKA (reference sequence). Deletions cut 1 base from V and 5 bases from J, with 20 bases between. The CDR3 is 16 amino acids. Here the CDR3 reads CSARALISAGDYGYTF. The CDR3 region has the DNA TGCAGTGCTAGAGCCCTAATATCGGCGGGGGATTATGGCTACACCTTC.